This TCR beta chain originates from a study of blood T cell repertoires in COVID-19. The CDR3 is 16 amino acids. Trimming removed 4 bases from V and 4 bases from J, with 18 bases in between. Germline CDR1 reads SGDLS; CDR2 reads YYNGEE. The repertoire was sequenced with immunoSEQ multiplex PCR; TCRdb's copy has only in-frame clones and lacks some. The sample holds about 180,000 clones; roughly nine tenths are singletons and the top ten take 20%. This rearrangement joins TRBV9 to TRBJ1-3; weak D call: TRBD1 (5 bases). This clonotype was sampled from a man in his sixties or seventies with active or convalescent COVID-19. Sequencing was done on a sample of peripheral blood. The CDR3 sequence is CASSPQGISGGNTIYF. The CDR3 DNA is TGTGCCAGCAGCCCCCAGGGTATTAGCGGCGGAAACACCATATATTTT.